One sample yielded the 14 T cell receptor beta chains listed below, sequenced in a study of control samples from healthy donors and cancer patients. Here immunoSEQ multiplex PCR was the method, and the copy in TCRdb shows in-frame clones only, minus some. This sample has around 110,000 clones, with about 93% found just once. Sequenced input: blood. All receptors derive from a man younger than 45 in good health.

V gene TRBV5-6 combines with J gene TRBJ1-1, with D hard to call. The V end lost 8 bases, the J end lost 1 base, and 12 bases lay between the germline ends. This CDR3 contains 13 residues. Per germline, CDR1 SGHDT and CDR2 YYEEEE. The CDR3 DNA follows: TGTGCCAGTCAAACGGGCGCGAACACTGAAGCTTTCTTT. Protein sequence: CASQTGANTEAFF. Based on the CDR3 plus reference TRBV5-6 and TRBJ1-1, the full variable domain is DAGVTQSPTHLIKTRGQQVTLRCSPKSGHDTVSWYQQALGQGPQFIFQYYEEEERQRGNFPDRFSGHQFPNYSSELNVNALLLGDSALYLCASQTGANTEAFFGQGTRLTVV.

The V call is TRBV4-1, the J call TRBJ1-1; 8 nucleotides align to TRBD1. J was trimmed by 0 bases and V by 2 bases; bases with no gene match: 2. Looked up from germline, CDR1 is MGHRA and CDR2 is YSYEKL. This CDR3 region has 15 residues. CDR3 region: CASSQRQGMNTEAFF. The CDR3 DNA follows: TGCGCCAGCAGCCAACGACAGGGGATGAACACTGAAGCTTTCTTT.

This clone was seen only a few times. The chain recombines TRBV7-9 with TRBJ1-3; 12 bases fit TRBD1. The CDR3 loop spans 18 amino acids. The germline V gene has CDR1 SEHNR and CDR2 FQNEAQ (reference sequence). Trimming removed 5 bases from V and 1 base from J; junction bases left unmatched: 9. CDR3 sequence (DNA): TGTGCCAGCAGCCCCCGGGACAGGGGGCTGGAGTCTGGAAACACCATATATTTT. Protein sequence: CASSPRDRGLESGNTIYF.

This clone occurred once. V and J are TRBV6-5 and TRBJ2-7; D is uncertain. The CDR3 spans 14 residues. Germline CDR1 and CDR2: MNHEY and SVGAGI. Trimming took off 2 bases at V and 2 bases at J, with 10 bases between the two ends. The CDR3 spells CASSYRPTTYEQYF. As DNA, the CDR3 is TGTGCCAGCAGTTACAGACCGACGACCTACGAGCAGTACTTC.

The chain is built from TRBV2 and TRBJ1-3; D remains unclear. V shed 2 bases and J shed 4 bases, with 12 bases lying between them. The CDR3 loop spans 15 amino acids. Germline CDR1 reads SNHLY; CDR2 reads FYNNEI. The CDR3 spells CASSERVYSGNTIYF. The CDR3 coding sequence is TGTGCCAGCAGTGAAAGGGTTTATTCCGGAAACACCATATATTTT.

The rearrangement links TRBV5-1 to TRBJ1-3; the D is unclear. The V and J ends lost 6 bases and 0 bases respectively, with 13 bases between them. The germline CDR1 and CDR2 sequences are SGHRS and YFSETQ. CDR3 length: 15 amino acids. The CDR3 nucleotides read TGCGCCAGCACGGACGTCGGATTCTCTGGAAACACCATATATTTT. It specifies CASTDVGFSGNTIYF.

The J gene is TRBJ2-5, the V gene TRBV27; D is possibly TRBD1 (5 bases). From germline, CDR1 is MNHEY and CDR2 SMNVEV (reference sequence). V was clipped by 6 bases and J by 1 base, with 18 bases between them. The CDR3 totals 16 residues. CDR3 loop: CASRTQQGMLQETQYF. The DNA of the CDR3 is TGTGCCAGCAGGACTCAGCAGGGCATGCTCCAAGAGACCCAGTACTTC.

The chain links TRBV5-1 to TRBJ2-3, with TRBD1 identical over 7 bases. V lost 2 bases to trimming and J lost 1 base; unmatched junction nucleotides: 4. CDR1 and CDR2 (germline): SGHRS, YFSETQ. The CDR3 has 15 amino acids. The CDR3 DNA follows: TGCGCCAGCAGCTTACAGGGGCCAGGCACAGATACGCAGTATTTT. This sequence encodes CASSLQGPGTDTQYF.

The chain recombines TRBV28 with TRBJ1-5; weak D call: TRBD1 (6 bases). Germline-derived CDR1 and CDR2 are MDHEN and SYDVKM. This CDR3 has 16 residues. Trimming left V 5 bases short and J 4 bases short, with 18 bases between. CDR3 sequence: CASSPRQGQLNQPQHF. CDR3 in DNA: TGTGCCAGCAGTCCCCGGCAAGGACAGCTAAATCAGCCCCAGCATTTT.

The chain links TRBV6-6 to TRBJ1-1, with D hard to call. Looked up from germline, CDR1 is MNHNY and CDR2 is SVGAGI (reference sequence). This CDR3 has 16 residues. With 4 bases removed from V and 5 bases from J, the gap between germline ends came to 20 bases. The CDR3 DNA is TGTGCCAGCAGTTCCAGGACCCCAGGACGGGAGACTGAAGCTTTCTTT. Its translation is CASSSRTPGRETEAFF.

The rearrangement joins TRBV6-1 to TRBJ2-7; the D is unclear. The CDR3 spans 13 residues. The V end lost 2 bases, the J end lost 3 bases, and 8 bases lay between the germline ends. Germline V lookup: CDR1 MNHNS, CDR2 SASEGT. CDR3 DNA sequence: TGTGCCAGCAGTGAAAGTCAGGACTACGAGCAGTACGTC. Translating gives CASSESQDYEQYV.

Here the CDR3 reads CASSSPQRQNNSPLHF. The CDR3 bases are TGTGCCAGCAGCTCTCCCCAGCGACAGAATAATTCACCCCTCCACTTT. The V gene is TRBV5-6, the J gene TRBJ1-6; the D gene is possibly TRBD1 (5 bases). Per germline, CDR1 SGHDT and CDR2 YYEEEE. Trimming took 3 bases from V and 5 from J, leaving 15 bases between them. This CDR3 region has 16 residues. Filled out from reference TRBV5-6 and TRBJ1-6, the complete variable domain reads DAGVTQSPTHLIKTRGQQVTLRCSPKSGHDTVSWYQQALGQGPQFIFQYYEEEERQRGNFPDRFSGHQFPNYSSELNVNALLLGDSALYLCASSSPQRQNNSPLHFGNGTRLTVT.

The rearrangement links TRBV6-5 to TRBJ1-2; D remains ambiguous. This CDR3 contains 13 residues. CDR1 is MNHEY and CDR2 is SVGAGI in the germline V gene. Trimming cost V 6 bases and J 2 bases, with 10 bases left between them. Written as DNA, the CDR3 is TGTGCCAGCAGGACTTCGGGGAACTATGGCTACACCTTC. As protein: CASRTSGNYGYTF.

This clone was found once. The rearrangement joins TRBV3-1 (or the pseudogene TRBV3-2) to TRBJ2-3; no reliable D call. CDR3 size: 15 residues. Germline CDR1 is LGHDT and CDR2 is YNNKEL (reference sequence). V was clipped by 0 bases and J by 6 bases, with 13 bases between them. CDR3 bases: TGTGCCAGCAGCCAAGAGGGTGACACCTTCGATACGCAGTATTTT. Translation gives CASSQEGDTFDTQYF.